Following are 27 T cell receptor beta chains from one sample sequenced in a study of T-cell reconstitution after alpha-beta-depleted transplantation in children. The library targeted TCRbeta and was prepared with unique molecular identifiers. TCRdb fed the PCR reads into MiXCR, producing one record per CDR3 protein. The repertoire holds about a million distinct CDR3 sequences, with about 29% as singletons. The source was PBMCs, mostly from graft donor cells, collected 360 days after TCRalphabeta/CD19-depleted stem cell transplant. These receptors originate from a boy under three years old who had a stem cell transplant for SCID, so the T cells may come from the graft donor.

The chain uses TRBV20-1 and TRBJ2-7; 7 bases are a match to TRBD1. The CDR3 totals 15 residues. The trim removed 7 bases at V and 2 bases at J, leaving 14 bases unmatched. Germline assignment: CDR1 DFQATT and CDR2 SNEGSKA (reference sequence). This chain's CDR3 is CSVIDRENVPYEQYF. CDR3 sequence (DNA): TGCAGTGTTATCGACAGGGAAAATGTACCCTACGAGCAGTACTTC.

As concerns this clonotype: This likely reflects a read error, since a far larger clone is one base away. The chain has TRBV6-1 and TRBJ2-3; a possible D gene is TRBD2 (7 bases). There are 12 residues in the CDR3. Trimming shortened V by 5 bases and J by 7 bases, and 10 bases separated the two germline ends. Germline lookup yields CDR1 MNHNS and CDR2 SASEGT. The CDR3 nucleotides are TGTGCCAGCAGTCCCGGGGGGCATACGCAGTATTTT. Residues: CASSPGGHTQYF.

This clonotype has a count of ten or more. J is TRBJ2-5 and V is TRBV7-9, with no clear D. Between the trimmed V and J ends, which lost 8 bases and 3 bases, there was a span of 19 bases. The CDR3 sequence is 15 residues long. Germline V gene lookup returns CDR1 SEHNR and CDR2 FQNEAQ (reference sequence). As DNA, the CDR3 is TGTGCCAGCGTCTCACCGAACGGCGGTAAAGAGACCCAGTACTTC. This translates into CASVSPNGGKETQYF.

This clonotype was seen a handful of times. The chain carries TRBV5-1 and TRBJ1-3; possibly TRBD1 for D (5 bases). In germline, CDR1 is SGHRS, CDR2 YFSETQ. This CDR3 has 16 amino acids. V lost 1 base to trimming and J lost 2 bases, with 13 bases between them. The CDR3 loop reads CASSLTGTLAGNTIYF. CDR3 in DNA: TGCGCCAGCAGCTTGACCGGGACCTTGGCTGGAAACACCATATATTTT.

This clonotype was detected a few times. The genes are TRBV20-1 and TRBJ1-1, with a tentative D call TRBD1 (6 bases). Germline CDR1 DFQATT, CDR2 SNEGSKA (reference sequence). The V and J ends lost 0 bases and 11 bases respectively, with 16 bases between them. The CDR3 has 13 residues. Here the CDR3 reads CSAREGGGQQAFF. CDR3 bases: TGCAGTGCTAGAGAGGGTGGGGGACAACAGGCTTTCTTT.

The chain employs TRBV7-9 and TRBJ2-4; D remains ambiguous. The CDR3 is 13 residues long. Trimming removed 3 bases at V and 8 bases at J, with 11 bases between. The V gene's germline CDR1 is SEHNR and CDR2 FQNEAQ (reference sequence). This chain's CDR3 is CASSFKFGDIQYF. The CDR3 DNA follows: TGTGCCAGCAGCTTTAAATTTGGGGACATTCAGTACTTC.

This clonotype was detected a few times. The chain's CDR3 is CASSLRGGGNTIYF. CDR3 DNA sequence: TGCGCCAGCAGCCTCAGGGGAGGAGGAAACACCATATATTTT. The chain recombines TRBV5-1 with TRBJ1-3; possibly TRBD1 for D (6 bases). Germline lookup yields CDR1 SGHRS and CDR2 YFSETQ. CDR3 length: 14 residues. With 4 bases removed from V and 4 bases from J, the gap between germline ends came to 12 bases.

This clonotype showed up just a few times. The chain employs TRBV5-1 and TRBJ2-3; 8 bases are a match to TRBD1. This CDR3 region has 16 residues. After removal of 0 bases from V and 3 bases from J, the junction contained 6 bases not matched to a gene. Looked up from germline, CDR1 is SGHRS and CDR2 is YFSETQ. The CDR3 DNA reads TGCGCCAGCAGCTTGGATGGCAGGGGGCGTACAGATACGCAGTATTTT. It encodes CASSLDGRGRTDTQYF. The full variable domain, in which reference TRBV5-1 and TRBJ2-3 provide the parts outside the CDR3, is KAGVTQTPRYLIKTRGQQVTLSCSPISGHRSVSWYQQTPGQGLQFLFEYFSETQRNKGNFPGRFSGRQFSNSRSEMNVSTLELGDSALYLCASSLDGRGRTDTQYFGPGTRLTVL.

This clonotype was counted a few times. V and J are TRBV7-3 and TRBJ2-3; the match to TRBD1 covers 7 bases. V dropped 0 bases and J dropped 0; count of bases not matched to a gene: 3. The CDR3 is made up of 16 amino acids. Germline V lookup: CDR1 SGHTA, CDR2 FQGTGA. This chain's CDR3 is CASSLTRTGSTDTQYF. In DNA form, the CDR3 reads TGTGCCAGCAGCTTAACGCGGACAGGAAGCACAGATACGCAGTATTTT.

The chain links TRBV28 to TRBJ2-3, with 11 bases lining up with TRBD1. V dropped 5 bases and J dropped 1; count of bases not matched to a gene: 8. This CDR3 contains 17 residues. CDR1 and CDR2 from the germline V gene are MDHEN and SYDVKM. This CDR3 reads CASSGQGARRRTDTQYF. The CDR3 nucleotides are TGTGCCAGCAGTGGACAGGGGGCCCGTCGACGCACAGATACGCAGTATTTT.

In its sample, this clonotype was seen a few times. The chain has TRBV10-3 and TRBJ2-7; 7 nucleotides align to TRBD1. Germline loops: CDR1 ENHRY, CDR2 SYGVKD. Trimming at V came to 4 bases and at J to 4 bases, leaving 4 bases not matched to a gene. The CDR3 loop spans 13 amino acids. The CDR3 sequence: CAISAGQNYEQYF. CDR3 sequence (DNA): TGTGCCATCAGTGCGGGACAGAATTACGAGCAGTACTTC.

This rearrangement joins TRBV12-3 or TRBV12-4 to TRBJ1-5; TRBD1 matches at 7 bases. The CDR3 spans 13 residues. V was clipped by 6 bases and J by 6 bases; unmatched bases: 5. CDR3 sequence: CASSDRESQPQHF. As DNA, the CDR3 is TGTGCCAGCAGCGACAGGGAAAGTCAGCCCCAGCATTTT.

The gene calls are TRBV20-1 and TRBJ2-7, with D tentatively TRBD2 (5 bases). This CDR3 comprises 14 residues. Germline CDR1 reads DFQATT; CDR2 reads SNEGSKA (reference sequence). Trimming stripped 0 bases from V and 2 bases from J, with 11 bases between. This CDR3 reads CSARESPGAYEQYF. The DNA for the CDR3 is TGCAGTGCTAGAGAGTCTCCCGGGGCCTACGAGCAGTACTTC.

The chain is built from TRBV7-2 and TRBJ2-3; 13 nucleotides align to TRBD2. With 7 bases clipped from V and 3 bases from J, the junction kept 1 base outside the gene matches. The CDR3 spans 14 residues. Germline lookup yields CDR1 SGHTA and CDR2 FQGNSA. The CDR3 DNA sequence: TGTGCCAGCATACTAGCGGGGGGGACAGATACGCAGTATTTT. This encodes CASILAGGTDTQYF.

The J gene is TRBJ2-3, the V gene TRBV10-2, with no clear D. The CDR3 consists of 13 residues. CDR1 is WSHSY, CDR2 SAAADI, per germline. V lost 8 bases, J lost 0 bases, and 9 bases lay in between. In DNA form, the CDR3 reads TGCGCCAGCGAGGAATCTAGCACAGATACGCAGTATTTT. Translating it yields CASEESSTDTQYF.

The V gene is TRBV7-9, the J gene TRBJ2-1, with D perhaps matching TRBD1 (6 bases). With 5 bases removed from V and 9 bases from J, the gap between germline ends came to 14 bases. The germline V gene encodes CDR1 SEHNR and CDR2 FQNEAQ (reference sequence). The CDR3 sequence is 13 residues long. CDR3 region: CASSTGTTGEQFF. As DNA, the CDR3 is TGTGCCAGCAGCACCGGGACAACGGGTGAGCAGTTCTTC.

The V call is TRBV6-5, the J call TRBJ2-7; no reliable D call. Trimming cost V 5 bases and J 0 bases, with 14 bases left between them. The CDR3 loop spans 15 amino acids. Germline assignment: CDR1 MNHEY and CDR2 SVGAGI. The chain's CDR3 is CASSETGPSSYEQYF. In nucleotides, the CDR3 is TGTGCCAGCAGTGAGACCGGGCCGAGCTCCTACGAGCAGTACTTC.

The chain combines TRBV20-1 with TRBJ1-5; the match to TRBD1 covers 10 bases. J lost 2 bases, V lost 2 bases, and 6 bases had no gene match. Germline CDR1 reads DFQATT; CDR2 reads SNEGSKA (reference sequence). This CDR3 spans 16 amino acids. The CDR3 protein is CSARKTGGPRNQPQHF. In DNA form, the CDR3 reads TGCAGTGCTAGAAAGACAGGGGGCCCCCGCAATCAGCCCCAGCATTTT.

This clonotype was counted a few times. Written as DNA, the CDR3 is TGTGCCAGCAGCTTAACTGGGAGATCCATACGGACCGAGCAGTACTTC. Amino acid sequence: CASSLTGRSIRTEQYF. The gene calls are TRBV7-3 and TRBJ2-7; D perhaps matches TRBD2 (5 bases). Germline lookup yields CDR1 SGHTA and CDR2 FQGTGA. The CDR3 runs to 16 residues. V dropped 0 bases and J dropped 6 bases, with 18 bases sitting between them. Combining the CDR3 with reference TRBV7-3 and TRBJ2-7 gives the whole variable domain GAGVSQTPSNKVTEKGKYVELRCDPISGHTALYWYRQSLGQGPEFLIYFQGTGAADDSGLPNDRFFAVRPEGSVSTLKIQRTERGDSAVYLCASSLTGRSIRTEQYFGPGTRLTVT.

This clonotype was detected many times. This chain links TRBV4-2 with TRBJ2-3; D remains unclear. The germline gives CDR1 LGHNA, CDR2 YNFKEQ. The length of the CDR3 is 14 residues. V was pared by 0 bases and J by 4 bases, with 8 bases between. The CDR3 region is CASSQDRGPDTQYF. In DNA form, the CDR3 reads TGTGCCAGCAGCCAAGATCGCGGCCCAGATACGCAGTATTTT.

The chain recombines TRBV20-1 with TRBJ1-1; D uncertain. The germline V gene encodes CDR1 DFQATT and CDR2 SNEGSKA (reference sequence). V was cut by 2 bases and J by 10 bases, with 8 bases left in between. The CDR3 totals 10 residues. CDR3 bases: TGCAGTGCTAGAAGCCAAGGAGCTTTCTTT. Translation gives CSARSQGAFF.

The chain joins TRBV5-4 to TRBJ2-3; possibly TRBD2 for D (6 bases). The germline CDR1 and CDR2 sequences are SGHNT and YYREEE (reference sequence). The CDR3 totals 14 residues. Trimming took off 0 bases at V and 6 bases at J, with 11 bases between the two ends. The CDR3 is CASSLERGGDTQYF. The DNA of the CDR3 is TGTGCCAGCAGCTTGGAACGGGGAGGCGATACGCAGTATTTT.

This chain uses TRBV2 with TRBJ2-3; TRBD2 matches 10 bases. The ends lost 0 bases at V and 7 bases at J; junction bases unmatched: 10. Germline assignment: CDR1 SNHLY and CDR2 FYNNEI. The CDR3 loop spans 17 amino acids. In DNA form, the CDR3 reads TGTGCCAGCAGTGAAGCGAGGCGTGATAGCGGGGGGAATACGCAGTATTTT. This codes for CASSEARRDSGGNTQYF.

This clonotype was picked up a small number of times. The chain employs TRBV4-1 and TRBJ2-3; a weak D match, TRBD1 (7 bases). The CDR3 loop spans 15 amino acids. Trimming left V 0 bases short and J 6 bases short, with 13 bases between. Germline V gene lookup returns CDR1 MGHRA and CDR2 YSYEKL. CDR3 loop: CASSQELRGADTQYF. For the CDR3, the DNA is TGCGCCAGCAGCCAAGAGCTCAGGGGGGCGGATACGCAGTATTTT.

The chain links TRBV4-2 to TRBJ1-2; a weak D match, TRBD1 (5 bases). CDR1 and CDR2 from the germline V gene are LGHNA and YNFKEQ. This CDR3 contains 13 residues. V lost 1 base to trimming and J lost 6 bases, with 9 bases between them. This chain's CDR3 is CASSQGGVNGYTF. DNA for the CDR3: TGTGCCAGCAGCCAAGGGGGCGTCAATGGCTACACCTTC.

This clonotype was detected only a few times. J is TRBJ2-1 and V is TRBV7-8; no definite D call. The CDR3 loop spans 12 amino acids. Trimming pared 2 bases from V and 9 bases from J, leaving 8 bases between. The germline V gene encodes CDR1 SGHVS and CDR2 FQNEAQ. The CDR3 sequence is CASSLLPREQFF. The CDR3 DNA reads TGTGCCAGCAGCTTATTGCCACGTGAGCAGTTCTTC.

The chain joins TRBV5-1 to TRBJ1-4, with TRBD1 as a possible D gene (5 bases). Trimming left V 0 bases short and J 4 bases short, with 13 bases between. The length of the CDR3 is 16 residues. Per the germline V gene, CDR1 is SGHRS and CDR2 is YFSETQ. The DNA for the CDR3 is TGCGCCAGCAGCTTGGGCTCGACAGCTTATAATGAAAAACTGTTTTTT. It is translated as CASSLGSTAYNEKLFF.